The entry below describes one T cell receptor (beta chain). Antigen: not known. Germline trimming cut 2 bases from V and 4 bases from J; bases unmatched to any gene: 5. CDR3 length: 15 amino acids. Germline V gene lookup returns CDR1 SEHNR and CDR2 FQNEAQ (reference sequence). Researchers ran the PCR with 60 Vbeta and 13 Jbeta primers. Using immunoSEQ multiplex PCR, the repertoire was profiled, and TCRdb retains in-frame clones only, with some absent. The profile shows 110,000 to 150,000 clones, 70% to 75% of them singletons. This entry comes from a study of cytomegalovirus exposure and HLA in healthy donors. Regarding the study as a whole: Relative to equally common others, HLA-associated TCR beta chains showed greater clonal expansion in a later analysis. TCR association rates varied by HLA locus in a later analysis, with DRB1 highest and HLA-C lowest.

The sequencing sample was made of PBMCs. V usage is TRBV7-9 and J usage is TRBJ2-3, with TRBD1 matching 8 bases. This sequence originates from a young woman in good health and CMV-seronegative. The DNA of the CDR3 is TGTGCCAGCAGCTTATGGCAGGGGGCGGCAGATACGCAGTATTTT. Protein: CASSLWQGAADTQYF.